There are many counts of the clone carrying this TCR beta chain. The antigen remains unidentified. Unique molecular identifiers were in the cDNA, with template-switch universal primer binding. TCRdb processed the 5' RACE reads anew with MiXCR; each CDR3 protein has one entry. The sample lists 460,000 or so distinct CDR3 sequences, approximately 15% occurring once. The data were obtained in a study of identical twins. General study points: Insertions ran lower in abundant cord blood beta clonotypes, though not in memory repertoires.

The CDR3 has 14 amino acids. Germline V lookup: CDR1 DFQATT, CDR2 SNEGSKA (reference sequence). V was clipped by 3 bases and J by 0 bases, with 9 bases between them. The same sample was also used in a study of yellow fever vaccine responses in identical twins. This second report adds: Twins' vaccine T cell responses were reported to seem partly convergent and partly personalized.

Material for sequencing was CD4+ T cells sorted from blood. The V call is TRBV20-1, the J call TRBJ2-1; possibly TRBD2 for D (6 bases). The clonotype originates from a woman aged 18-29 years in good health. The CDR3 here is CSAREGISYNEQFF. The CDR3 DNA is TGCAGTGCTAGGGAGGGGATCTCCTACAATGAGCAGTTCTTC.